This entry features one TCR beta chain sequence. Its antigen is as yet unknown. Generated by immunoSEQ multiplex PCR, the TCRdb table keeps only in-frame clones and is missing some. This table has 650,000 to 700,000 clones, less than 95% appearing once. The CDR3 has 14 amino acids. Germline CDR1 SGDLS, CDR2 YYNGEE. V was clipped by 0 bases and J by 7 bases, with 11 bases between them. These data originate in a study of shared clonotypes between healthy human individuals. Findings and caveats of the study: Clonotypes shared by all four donors outscored non-shared clonotypes in generation probability.

This TCR was recovered from a man aged 18 to 30 in good health. Some clones in this sample may be carry-over from other donors' samples. Sequenced: memory CD8+ T cells from PBMCs. Subset of the sample: CD45RO+ cells pooled with CCR7-negative TemRA cells. The chain links TRBV9 to TRBJ2-1; D may be TRBD1 (6 bases). The CDR3 DNA is TGTGCCAGCAGCGTAGCTCCAGGGGAGAATGAGCAGTTCTTC. It yields the protein CASSVAPGENEQFF.